These 30 T cell receptor beta chains share one sample of origin, sequenced in a study of T cell repertoires in cytomegalovirus infection. TCRdb independently ran MiXCR on the reads; one entry per CDR3 protein. The sample shows over 200,000 distinct CDR3 sequences, roughly an eighth of them seen only once. The sample consisted of PBMCs. These receptors were obtained from a human donor in good health (CMV status not recorded). Some clones in this sample may be carry-over from other donors' samples.

This clonotype was picked up a small number of times. The chain links TRBV15 to TRBJ2-7, with a weak D call TRBD1 (6 bases). Germline V lookup: CDR1 LNHNV, CDR2 YYDKDF (reference sequence). The CDR3 has 13 residues. V dropped 3 bases and J dropped 0 bases, with 6 bases sitting between them. CDR3 region: CATSRGASYEQYF. Written as DNA, the CDR3 is TGTGCCACCAGCAGGGGGGCCTCCTACGAGCAGTACTTC.

This clonotype has just a few counts. The rearrangement links TRBV4-2 to TRBJ2-5; 13 nucleotides agree with TRBD2. V shed 4 bases and J 5 bases; nucleotides not matched to a gene: 7. Germline lookup yields CDR1 LGHNA and CDR2 YNFKEQ. CDR3 size: 16 residues. For the CDR3, the DNA is TGTGCCAGCAGCCCTGGACTAGCGGGAGAGAGGGAGACCCAGTACTTC. Amino acids: CASSPGLAGERETQYF.

The rearrangement joins TRBV11-2 to TRBJ2-7, with TRBD2 identical over 7 bases. With V trimmed by 5 bases and J by 2 bases, 9 bases remained unmatched. Germline values: CDR1 SGHAT, CDR2 FQNNGV. The CDR3 consists of 15 residues. In DNA form, the CDR3 reads TGTGCCAGCAGCCGACCGGGACTACCCGCCTACGAGCAGTACTTC. This sequence encodes CASSRPGLPAYEQYF.

This clonotype was detected many times. The rearrangement links TRBV15 to TRBJ1-2; D perhaps matches TRBD1 (5 bases). This CDR3 spans 14 amino acids. V shed 0 bases and J shed 9 bases, with 14 bases lying between them. Germline V CDR1 and CDR2: LNHNV, YYDKDF (reference sequence). CDR3 amino acids: CATSREVGTGRYTF. In nucleotides, the CDR3 is TGTGCCACCAGCAGAGAGGTGGGCACGGGACGCTACACCTTC.

This chain connects TRBV5-5 to TRBJ2-7; 9 bases fit TRBD1. This CDR3 spans 15 amino acids. Per the germline V gene, CDR1 is SGHKS and CDR2 is YYEKEE (reference sequence). J lost 1 base, V lost 0 bases, and 2 bases had no gene match. The CDR3 DNA reads as TGTGCCAGCAGCTTGGTTGGGACAGGGTCCTACGAGCAGTACTTC. Residues: CASSLVGTGSYEQYF.

Only a few counts were recorded for this clonotype. The rearrangement joins TRBV7-1 to TRBJ2-1; TRBD2 aligns across 13 bases. TRBV7-1 is marked as an open reading frame, function uncertain. This CDR3 is built from 18 residues. The trim removed 5 bases at V and 5 bases at J, leaving 12 bases unmatched. CDR3 bases: TGTGCCAGCAGCCCCCGCCCCGGACTAGCGGGGGTCAACAATGAGCAGTTCTTC. Its translation: CASSPRPGLAGVNNEQFF.

The V and J genes are TRBV7-8 and TRBJ2-2; TRBD1 agrees at 8 bases. Germline values: CDR1 SGHVS, CDR2 FQNEAQ. V lost 4 bases, J lost 3 bases, and 10 bases stayed unmatched. The CDR3 has 17 residues. The CDR3 DNA is TGTGCCAGCAGCTCCTCCGGGGACAGGCCACACACCGGGGAGCTGTTTTTT. It is translated as CASSSSGDRPHTGELFF.

The table lists this clonotype with a few counts. The chain joins TRBV12-3 or TRBV12-4 to TRBJ2-2; no clear D. The CDR3 has 14 residues. V was clipped by 3 bases and J by 8 bases, with 13 bases between them. CDR3 nucleotide sequence: TGTGCCAGCAGTTTTTCCAATGTCGGGGGGGAGCTGTTTTTT. As protein: CASSFSNVGGELFF.

Ten or more counts support this clonotype. This chain joins TRBV7-3 and TRBJ2-7; D is possibly TRBD1 (6 bases). The CDR3 is 13 residues long. CDR1 and CDR2 (germline): SGHTA, FQGTGA. The V and J ends lost 5 bases and 5 bases respectively, with 13 bases between them. CDR3 sequence (DNA): TGTGCCAGCAGCCTAAAACAGGGCCACGAGCAGTACTTC. It translates to CASSLKQGHEQYF.

The chain employs TRBV29-1 and TRBJ2-5; the match to TRBD1 covers 7 bases. This CDR3 contains 16 residues. The V gene end was trimmed by 6 bases and the J gene end by 6 bases; junction bases not matched to a gene: 19. Germline V gene sequence: CDR1 SQVTM, CDR2 ANQGSEA. The CDR3 DNA reads as TGCAGCGTCGATGGGGCATCCGACAGGGACATCCAGACCCAGTACTTC. Protein: CSVDGASDRDIQTQYF. Based on the CDR3 plus reference TRBV29-1 and TRBJ2-5, the full variable domain is SAVISQKPSRDICQRGTSLTIQCQVDSQVTMMFWYRQQPGQSLTLIATANQGSEATYESGFVIDKFPISRPNLTFSTLTVSNMSPEDSSIYLCSVDGASDRDIQTQYFGPGTRLLVL.

The table lists this clonotype with a few counts. The J gene is TRBJ2-3, the V gene TRBV12-3 or TRBV12-4; TRBD2 agrees at 12 bases. The CDR3 sequence is 17 residues long. J was trimmed by 4 bases and V by 4 bases; bases with no gene match: 9. The CDR3 nucleotides read TGTGCCAGCAGTTCACCTCTAGCGGGGGGGCCCCCAGATACGCAGTATTTT. Residues: CASSSPLAGGPPDTQYF.

In its sample, this clonotype was seen a few times. This chain links TRBV20-1 with TRBJ2-7; no definite D call. This CDR3 is built from 17 residues. Germline CDR1 DFQATT, CDR2 SNEGSKA (reference sequence). Trimming removed 8 bases at V and 1 base at J, with 27 bases between. For the CDR3, the DNA is TGCAGTTCCCTCCGAGTCACCGGCAGACGTCGGTCCTACGAGCAGTACTTC. Translated: CSSLRVTGRRRSYEQYF.

At least ten counts were recorded for this clonotype. The chain recombines TRBV7-2 with TRBJ2-6; tentative D call: TRBD1 (6 bases). V shed 2 bases and J shed 2 bases, with 10 bases lying between them. The germline CDR1 and CDR2 sequences are SGHTA and FQGNSA. The CDR3 extends over 16 amino acids. The CDR3, as DNA: TGTGCCAGCAGCTTACTGCGGACAGCTGGGGCCAACGTCCTGACTTTC. Amino acids: CASSLLRTAGANVLTF.

This clonotype was observed a handful of times. The chain recombines TRBV9 with TRBJ2-2, with a possible D match to TRBD1 (6 bases). V was pared by 4 bases and J by 1 base, with 14 bases between. The CDR3 covers 16 residues. The germline V gene encodes CDR1 SGDLS and CDR2 YYNGEE. CDR3 sequence reads: CASSLSPGQNTGELFF. CDR3 sequence (DNA): TGTGCCAGCAGCTTATCACCGGGACAGAACACCGGGGAGCTGTTTTTT.

This clonotype was recorded at least ten times. The chain uses TRBV6-6 and TRBJ1-1; no definite D call. The germline V gene has CDR1 MNHNY and CDR2 SVGAGI (reference sequence). The germline V and J ends were trimmed by 5 bases and 5 bases, with 12 bases remaining between them. This CDR3 is built from 13 residues. In nucleotides, the CDR3 is TGTGCCAGCAGTCCCTCCTTGCAGACTGAAGCTTTCTTT. It codes for CASSPSLQTEAFF.

This chain connects TRBV6-6 to TRBJ1-6, with D unclear. The CDR3 consists of 17 residues. Germline CDR1 reads MNHNY; CDR2 reads SVGAGI (reference sequence). V dropped 1 base and J dropped 4 bases, with 14 bases sitting between them. The chain's CDR3 is CASSYWPNSGYNSPLHF. CDR3 nucleotide sequence: TGTGCCAGCAGTTACTGGCCGAACTCGGGATATAATTCACCCCTCCACTTT.

This clonotype was observed at least ten times. The chain combines TRBV19 with TRBJ2-1; TRBD1 aligns across 10 bases. The J segment lost 7 bases and the V segment lost 6 bases, leaving 6 bases of the junction unmatched. The CDR3 has 14 amino acids. Per the germline V gene, CDR1 is LNHDA and CDR2 is SQIVND (reference sequence). The CDR3 DNA reads TGTGCCAGTAGCTTGACAGGGGGCGAGAATGAGCAGTTCTTC. Translated: CASSLTGGENEQFF.

This clonotype was picked up a small number of times. The chain carries TRBV29-1 and TRBJ2-7; D gene ambiguous. Germline loops: CDR1 SQVTM, CDR2 ANQGSEA. There are 10 residues in the CDR3. Trimming pared 6 bases from V and 5 bases from J, leaving 8 bases between. CDR3 in amino acids: CSVVANEQYF. In DNA, the CDR3 is TGCAGCGTCGTCGCGAACGAGCAGTACTTC.

At least ten counts were recorded for this clonotype. The CDR3 is CASSLGGQGRNSPLHF. CDR3 sequence (DNA): TGTGCCAGCAGCTTAGGAGGACAGGGACGAAATTCACCCCTCCACTTT. The rearrangement joins TRBV7-6 to TRBJ1-6; TRBD1 aligns across 8 bases. The CDR3 covers 16 residues. From germline, CDR1 is SGHVS and CDR2 FNYEAQ. The ends lost 1 base at V and 7 bases at J; junction bases unmatched: 6.

This clonotype was observed a few times. CDR3 sequence (DNA): TGTGCCAGCAGCCAGCGGGGTACCTCCTACGAGCAGTACTTC. Translated, it gives CASSQRGTSYEQYF. The chain carries TRBV27 and TRBJ2-7; TRBD2 agrees at 7 bases. V shed 6 bases, J shed 0 bases, and the junction held 5 bases outside the gene matches. CDR1 and CDR2 (germline): MNHEY, SMNVEV (reference sequence). This CDR3 comprises 14 residues.

The V and J genes are TRBV20-1 and TRBJ2-7, with D perhaps TRBD1 or TRBD2 (6 bases each). CDR1 is DFQATT, CDR2 SNEGSKA, per germline (reference sequence). Deletions cut 6 bases from V and 5 bases from J, with 17 bases between. This CDR3 has 13 residues. DNA for the CDR3: TGCAGTGCGGAGGGACATTCAAGGGACGAGCAGTACTTC. The encoded protein is CSAEGHSRDEQYF.

V is TRBV14 and J is TRBJ2-2, with D possibly being TRBD2 (5 bases). This CDR3 has 18 residues. Germline V gene sequence: CDR1 SGHDN, CDR2 FVKESK. Trimming took 1 base from V and 2 from J, leaving 17 bases between them. CDR3 sequence: CASSQGLFRGDNTGELFF. CDR3 sequence (DNA): TGTGCCAGCAGCCAAGGCCTCTTCCGGGGAGATAACACCGGGGAGCTGTTTTTT.

This clonotype was recorded at least ten times. The chain links TRBV28 to TRBJ1-5; D may be TRBD1 (6 bases). CDR3 length: 16 amino acids. CDR1 MDHEN and CDR2 SYDVKM come from the germline V gene. Trimming took 2 bases from V and 5 from J, leaving 16 bases between them. The CDR3 sequence: CASSLLGQLQDQPQHF. The CDR3 coding sequence is TGTGCCAGCAGTTTACTAGGACAGCTTCAGGATCAGCCCCAGCATTTT.

In its sample, this clonotype was seen a few times. The V and J genes are TRBV20-1 and TRBJ1-1, with D maybe TRBD1 (6 bases). This CDR3 has 15 residues. The germline gives CDR1 DFQATT, CDR2 SNEGSKA (reference sequence). Trimming took 0 bases from V and 6 from J, leaving 17 bases between them. CDR3 protein: CSAREVGKGGAEAFF. The DNA for the CDR3 is TGCAGTGCTAGAGAGGTTGGGAAAGGGGGGGCTGAAGCTTTCTTT.

This clonotype was seen at least ten times. The genes are TRBV28 and TRBJ2-1; D may be TRBD2 (6 bases). Per germline, CDR1 MDHEN and CDR2 SYDVKM. The CDR3 is 14 amino acids. Trimming pared 10 bases from V and 9 bases from J, leaving 22 bases between. The CDR3 here is CATRFQGGPTEQFF. CDR3 DNA: TGTGCCACCCGATTCCAGGGAGGCCCTACTGAGCAGTTCTTC.

This clonotype appeared a few times. The CDR3 nucleotides are TGTGCCAGCAGCGGGGGCGGGTCTCCCGAGCAGTACTTC. Translating gives CASSGGGSPEQYF. The gene calls are TRBV6-1 and TRBJ2-7; D is tentatively TRBD1 or TRBD2 (6 bases each). The CDR3 covers 13 residues. Germline CDR1 reads MNHNS; CDR2 reads SASEGT. Trimming stripped 6 bases from V and 6 bases from J, with 15 bases between.

In its sample, this clonotype was seen a few times. This rearrangement joins TRBV6-4 to TRBJ2-1; 9 bases map to TRBD2. The germline V gene encodes CDR1 MRHNA and CDR2 SNTAGT. V was pared by 2 bases and J by 7 bases, with 6 bases of the junction left unmatched. This CDR3 is built from 15 residues. The CDR3 region is CASSDRAGGSNEQFF. The CDR3, as DNA: TGTGCCAGCAGTGACCGAGCGGGAGGATCTAATGAGCAGTTCTTC.

V is TRBV25-1 and J is TRBJ1-4; TRBD1 might be the D (6 bases). The CDR3 runs to 13 residues. The germline gives CDR1 MGHDK, CDR2 SYGVNS. V was cut by 6 bases and J by 8 bases, with 13 bases left in between. CDR3 residues: CASRDRGGEKLFF. CDR3 coding DNA: TGTGCCAGCAGGGACAGAGGGGGAGAAAAACTGTTTTTT.

This clonotype occurred a few times. CDR3 protein: CASSLGLVWANTGELFF. In nucleotides, the CDR3 is TGTGCCAGCAGCCTTGGACTAGTTTGGGCGAACACCGGGGAGCTGTTTTTT. The rearrangement uses TRBV7-3 and TRBJ2-2; TRBD2 matches 7 bases. From germline, CDR1 is SGHTA and CDR2 FQGTGA. This CDR3 contains 17 residues. V shed 5 bases and J 0 bases; nucleotides not matched to a gene: 9.

This clonotype was detected ten times or more. This chain uses TRBV7-6 with TRBJ1-5; no reliable D call. Germline CDR1 SGHVS, CDR2 FNYEAQ. Trimming took off 2 bases at V and 5 bases at J, with 10 bases between the two ends. This CDR3 has 14 amino acids. CDR3 region: CASSLRGSHQPQHF. In DNA form, the CDR3 reads TGTGCCAGCAGCTTAAGAGGCAGCCATCAGCCCCAGCATTTT.